The following is a T cell receptor (beta chain) sequence with its context. Its antigen is as yet unknown. Germline lookup yields CDR1 SGHRS and CDR2 YFSETQ. The junction had 15 bases not matched to a gene; V was cut back by 5 bases and J by 2 bases. The CDR3 is 19 residues long. For TCRbeta, the library was prepared with unique molecular identifiers. TCRdb fed the PCR reads into MiXCR, producing one record per CDR3 protein. The data show hundreds of thousands of distinct CDR3 sequences, around 13% seen once. The data were taken from a study of T-cell reconstitution after alpha-beta-depleted transplantation in children. Study-wide findings and caveats: Reports say that about two months after transplant, the alpha-beta T cells came out of several hundred graft clones that had expanded. After transplant, high TCRbeta diversity at day 60 in some patients arose from surviving recipient T cells and thymic progenitors. T-cell numbers and diversity one year post-transplant derived largely from freshly generated T cells.

The TCR originated in a male patient between 5 and 17 years old who had a stem cell transplant for acute myeloid leukemia, so the T cells may come from the graft donor. The sequences come from PBMCs, mostly from graft donor cells, collected 360 days after TCRalphabeta/CD19-depleted stem cell transplant. The gene calls are TRBV5-1 and TRBJ2-7; 14 nucleotides line up with TRBD2. This chain's CDR3 is CASRLSSGTSGRKAYEQYF. For the CDR3, the DNA is TGCGCCAGCAGGCTCTCATCCGGGACTAGCGGGAGAAAAGCCTACGAGCAGTACTTC.